This T cell receptor (beta chain) was recovered during a study of CD8 T cells in ankylosing spondylitis (dated by TCRdb to the late 2010s). Study-wide context: T cell receptor beta repertoires were profiled in healthy donors and ankylosing spondylitis patients so that disease-linked TCR variants could be found. In total, the full study cohort was made up of 110 or so healthy donors and 25 to 30 ankylosing spondylitis patients. Peripheral blood samples were taken, and synovial fluid was additionally collected from ankylosing spondylitis patients.

Ten or more counts support this clonotype. Its antigen is unknown. No base quality values were provided; no much bigger clone lies one nucleotide off. The full study reports these points: Blood from ankylosing spondylitis patients appeared to be characterized by a TCR beta motif made up of about 8 highly homologous amino acid variants. Some of the motif variants had been reported before in the synovial fluid and blood of reactive arthritis patients, a finding that suggests common disease-initiation mechanisms. The disease-linked clones were reported to be significantly enriched in matched synovial fluid samples from ankylosing spondylitis patients. A CD8+ phenotype was shown by the disease-linked clones, which were found at relatively low frequencies in peripheral blood.

Taken from the germline V gene (reference sequence), the CDR1 and CDR2 loops are DFQATT and SNEGSKA. CDR3 length: 14 amino acids, cysteine to phenylalanine. Only CDR3 DNA is held: 42 bases, read in frame from base 1. The trim is 6 bases for V and 3 bases for J, with a gap of 16 bases between the germline ends. The instrument was an Illumina HiSeq 2500. TCR beta libraries were prepared by quantitative 5'-RACE with molecular barcodes. Turning to the authors' computational methods: Disease-linked TCR variants were identified with a new computational method built on a probabilistic model of VDJ rearrangement. TCRdb applied fastp at Q25 and MiXCR to the public reads, then kept only in-frame beta chains. Identical CDR3 proteins give one entry, which carries the most common genes and DNA. The V and J calls shown here were made by TCRdb, not taken from the authors' results. The sample table records fewer than 550,000 distinct CDR3 sequences; 5.3% of these occur just once. The ten largest account for 3% to 4% of the sample.

The clonotype originates from a male donor with ankylosing spondylitis. The chain uses TRBV20-1 and TRBJ2-3; the D gene is perhaps TRBD1 or TRBD2, each of them matching over 5 bases. The specimen was blood, either unsorted or a sorted T cell fraction (not recorded which). The CDR3 reads as follows: CSAEGPRQTDTQYF. The DNA is TGCAGTGCAGAGGGGCCCCGGCAGACAGATACGCAGTATTTT.